This TCR beta chain was retrieved from a study of T-cell memory formation after mild COVID-19 (dated by TCRdb to 2020 to 2023). Turning to the overall study: Most TCR sequence clusters were specific to one of the two donors. T-cell clones expanding and contracting after mild COVID-19 in a couple of donors were tracked by longitudinal TCRalpha and TCRbeta repertoire sequencing. Two young, previously healthy adult volunteers made up the cohort, one male and one female.

Sequenced using an Illumina NovaSeq 6000. TCRalpha and TCRbeta cDNA libraries were constructed by 5'RACE with constant-segment primers, with sample barcodes and unique molecular identifiers being introduced. RNA was extracted from every sample with Trizol reagent. The libraries were amplified in two PCR steps, and the second step added a second sample barcode and Illumina TruSeq adapters. Sequencing of libraries was performed on an Illumina NovaSeq with 2 x 150 bp paired-end reads. From the authors' description of their analysis: Demultiplexing of reads and collapsing into UMI-guided consensus sequences were performed with migec v1.2.7. Using mixcr v2.1.11, UMI consensuses were aligned to TRA and TRB V and J templates and then assembled into clonotypes. A clonotype was counted as expanded or contracted only if both edgeR and NoisET called the change significant, with noise models trained on biological replicates. For edgeR calls, the thresholds were a false discovery rate-adjusted p below 0.01 and a log2 fold-change of 1. As an exploratory analysis of dynamics, PCA with hierarchical clustering was applied to max-normalized trajectories of the 1000 most abundant clonotypes. Separately sequenced CD4+ and CD8+ repertoires were used to assign the CD4 or CD8 phenotype of responding clones. In TCRdb, the public reads were trimmed at Q25 with fastp and aligned with MiXCR, with productive beta chains retained. Each entry is one CDR3 protein sequence, shown with its most common DNA and genes. These V and J calls derive from TCRdb rather than the authors' analysis. The sample table shows some 200,000 distinct CDR3 sequences, and 20% to 25% are seen once. Roughly 24% of the sample belongs to the ten largest clones.

What the work shows at the level of the full study, not this receptor alone: The study covered only a couple of mild cases, and larger cohorts including severe cases with pre-infection samples were considered necessary. From day 15 to 85, contracting clones showed balanced CD4/CD8 phenotypes, whereas a second wave of clones that expanded from day 15 to 37 leaned towards CD4+. Some responding clones were found in pre-infection memory, which suggests that pre-existing cross-reactive memory T cells took part in the SARS-CoV-2 response. Contracting CD4+ clones appeared mostly in the CM and EM memory subsets, whereas CD8+ clones were enriched in EMRA. SARS-CoV-2 specificity of the second-wave clones peaking on day 37 was not confirmed.

In its sample, this clonotype was seen a few times. Its antigen remains unidentified. No much larger clonotype is one base removed from it; base qualities were not supplied. The CDR1 and CDR2 encoded by the germline V gene are MNHEY and SVGEGT. The CDR3, cysteine through phenylalanine, is 12 amino acids long. The DNA shown is the 36-base CDR3, in frame from base 1. V was cut back by 2 bases and J by 6 bases, leaving a gap of 6 bases between them. Ficoll-Paque density gradient centrifugation was used to isolate PBMCs. The sequencing input was PBMCs or a T cell subset sorted from them (not recorded which). This receptor was taken from an adult woman who had mild COVID-19 (a few samples of this study predate the infection). The sample titles of this study are shuffled in the database, so cell type and time point are left out; the donor was told from shared clones. The V and J segments used are TRBV6-2 or TRBV6-3 and TRBJ2-3; a confident D gene designation cannot be given. CDR3 loop: CASSYIADTQYF. The nucleotides read TGTGCCAGCAGTTACATCGCGGATACGCAGTATTTT.